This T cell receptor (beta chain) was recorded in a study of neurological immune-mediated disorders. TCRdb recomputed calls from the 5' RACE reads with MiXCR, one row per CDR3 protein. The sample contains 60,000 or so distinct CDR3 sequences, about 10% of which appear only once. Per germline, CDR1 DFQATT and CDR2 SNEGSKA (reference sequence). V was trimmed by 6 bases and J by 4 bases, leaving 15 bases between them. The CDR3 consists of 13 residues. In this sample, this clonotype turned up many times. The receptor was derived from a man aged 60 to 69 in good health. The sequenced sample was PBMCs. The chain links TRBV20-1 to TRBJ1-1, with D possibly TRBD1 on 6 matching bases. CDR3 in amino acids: CSAHGTPGTEAFF. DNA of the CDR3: TGCAGTGCGCATGGGACACCTGGCACTGAAGCTTTCTTT.